This entry concerns a single T cell receptor (beta chain). This sample is drawn from a study of memory CD4+ T cells and cytomegalovirus serostatus. V gave up 2 bases and J gave up 1 base, with 11 bases separating them. Germline V gives CDR1 SQVTM, CDR2 ANQGSEA. The CDR3 runs to 14 residues. Measured with immunoSEQ multiplex PCR; TCRdb has only the in-frame clones, and not every one. This sample carries about 100,000 clones, 80% of them seen once, and the ten largest clones take less than 4.5%. The sort gate was single viable CD3+CD4+CD8-CD45RO+ cells for memory CD4+ T cells. This clonotype originated in an adult in good health and CMV-seropositive. Sequencing was done on a sample of memory CD4+ T cells from blood. The gene calls are TRBV29-1 and TRBJ1-2, with D tentatively TRBD1 (5 bases). This chain's CDR3 is CSVESSGVNYGYTF. CDR3 DNA: TGCAGCGTTGAATCTTCGGGGGTTAACTATGGCTACACCTTC.